Shown below are 32 T cell receptor beta chains from a single sample sequenced in a study of T-cell reconstitution after alpha-beta-depleted transplantation in children. Preparing the TCRbeta library involved the use of unique molecular identifiers. From the PCR reads, TCRdb called clonotypes with MiXCR, one entry per CDR3 protein. The sample carries a few hundred thousand distinct CDR3 sequences, about an eighth recorded once. The specimen was PBMCs, mostly from graft donor cells, collected 360 days after TCRalphabeta/CD19-depleted stem cell transplant. These receptors were collected from a male patient younger than 18 who had a stem cell transplant for acute myeloid leukemia, so the T cells may come from the graft donor.

This clonotype was recorded a few times. The V call is TRBV28, the J call TRBJ1-1, with a weak D call TRBD1 (6 bases). CDR1 and CDR2 (germline): MDHEN, SYDVKM. The CDR3 extends over 15 amino acids. With 5 bases removed from V and 3 bases from J, the gap between germline ends came to 16 bases. The CDR3 DNA is TGTGCCAGCAGTCCTACCGACAGGTGGGACACTGAAGCTTTCTTT. This codes for CASSPTDRWDTEAFF.

This sequence joins TRBV7-9 and TRBJ2-1; no firm D call. The CDR3 sequence is 12 residues long. The V end was cut by 3 bases, the J end by 5 bases, with 5 bases between. Germline loops: CDR1 SEHNR, CDR2 FQNEAQ (reference sequence). The CDR3 loop reads CASSFLDNEQFF. As DNA, the CDR3 is TGTGCCAGCAGCTTCCTTGACAATGAGCAGTTCTTC.

This sequence joins TRBV7-9 and TRBJ2-1; 8 positions match TRBD1. Unmatched junction bases numbered 10, after V lost 5 bases and J lost 4 bases. Germline values: CDR1 SEHNR, CDR2 FQNEAQ (reference sequence). The CDR3 has 16 amino acids. The CDR3 DNA is TGTGCCAGCAGCCCCCAGGGGGCCCTAACATACAATGAGCAGTTCTTC. Translation: CASSPQGALTYNEQFF.

This chain joins TRBV18 and TRBJ2-7; weak D call: TRBD1 (5 bases). CDR1 is KGHSH, CDR2 LQKENI, per germline. Trimming pared 2 bases from V and 4 bases from J, leaving 12 bases between. The CDR3 totals 14 residues. CDR3 nucleotide sequence: TGTGCCAGCTCACCATGGCAGGGTCGATACGAGCAGTACTTC. It yields the protein CASSPWQGRYEQYF. Based on the CDR3 plus reference TRBV18 and TRBJ2-7, the full variable domain is NAGVMQNPRHLVRRRGQEARLRCSPMKGHSHVYWYRQLPEEGLKFMVYLQKENIIDESGMPKERFSAEFPKEGPSILRIQQVVRGDSAAYFCASSPWQGRYEQYFGPGTRLTVT.

In the case of this clonotype: At one end the junction does not follow the germline gene, possibly because of a read error. The V gene is TRBV20-1, the J gene TRBJ2-5; 14 bases fit TRBD2. The CDR3 spans 20 residues. Per the germline V gene, CDR1 is DFQATT and CDR2 is SNEGSKA (reference sequence). CDR3 DNA sequence: TGCTGTGCTAGAAAGTGGGGGGGAGTGACTAGCGGGAGGGCCGAGAAGACCCAGTACTTC. This codes for CCARKWGGVTSGRAEKTQYF.

This rearrangement joins TRBV5-1 to TRBJ2-7; TRBD2 aligns across 8 bases. The ends lost 0 bases at V and 0 bases at J; junction bases unmatched: 8. From germline, CDR1 is SGHRS and CDR2 YFSETQ. This CDR3 region has 17 residues. The CDR3 is CASSLGGRLAISYEQYF. The CDR3 DNA follows: TGCGCCAGCAGCTTGGGTGGGAGACTAGCGATCTCCTACGAGCAGTACTTC.

This clonotype turned up a few times. The V gene is TRBV4-3, the J gene TRBJ1-2; maybe TRBD1 (5 bases). The germline CDR1 and CDR2 sequences are LGHNA and YSLEER. This CDR3 is built from 15 residues. Trimming shortened V by 1 base and J by 3 bases, and 12 bases separated the two germline ends. Here the CDR3 reads CASSQVSPGHYGYTF. The CDR3 nucleotides are TGCGCCAGCAGCCAAGTTAGTCCAGGGCACTATGGCTACACCTTC.

The chain recombines TRBV12-3 or TRBV12-4 with TRBJ2-5; the D gene is possibly TRBD2 (5 bases). The ends were cut back, 3 bases at V and 2 bases at J, with 13 bases in the middle. CDR3 length: 15 residues. The CDR3 DNA is TGTGCCAGCAGTTTCGTCACGAGGGATCAAGAGACCCAGTACTTC. Its translation: CASSFVTRDQETQYF.

The chain links TRBV6-5 to TRBJ2-2; no clear D. The V gene lost 4 bases and the J gene lost 8 bases, with 11 bases spanning the gap. CDR1 is MNHEY and CDR2 is SVGAGI in the germline V gene. The CDR3 is made up of 13 amino acids. The CDR3 spells CASSSVGGGELFF. The CDR3 DNA sequence: TGTGCCAGCAGTTCCGTTGGTGGGGGGGAGCTGTTTTTT.

The genes are TRBV7-6 and TRBJ2-5, with 9 bases aligning to TRBD1. CDR3 length: 19 residues. Germline CDR1 is SGHVS and CDR2 is FNYEAQ. Trimming cost V 2 bases and J 7 bases; bases outside gene matches: 20. DNA for the CDR3: TGTGCCAGCAGCTTACTTTTCCCAACCGGGACAGGGACTTTAGGGACCCAGTACTTC. It codes for CASSLLFPTGTGTLGTQYF.

There are many counts of this clonotype. The chain carries TRBV9 and TRBJ2-7; 13 nucleotides agree with TRBD2. Germline CDR1 SGDLS, CDR2 YYNGEE. The CDR3 spans 15 residues. The ends lost 4 bases at V and 4 bases at J; junction bases unmatched: 5. The CDR3 region is CASSPGTSGNYEQYF. The CDR3 nucleotides are TGTGCCAGCAGCCCGGGGACTAGCGGGAATTACGAGCAGTACTTC. Using reference TRBV9 and TRBJ2-7 for the parts outside the CDR3, the full variable domain is DSGVTQTPKHLITATGQRVTLRCSPRSGDLSVYWYQQSLDQGLQFLIQYYNGEERAKGNILERFSAQQFPDLHSELNLSSLELGDSALYFCASSPGTSGNYEQYFGPGTRLTVT.

Ten or more counts support this clonotype. The chain recombines TRBV29-1 with TRBJ2-7; 8 bases map to TRBD2. The CDR3 runs 17 residues. Germline V lookup: CDR1 SQVTM, CDR2 ANQGSEA. V was clipped by 0 bases and J by 3 bases; unmatched bases: 13. As DNA, the CDR3 is TGCAGCGTTGAAGACCGGGCGGGAGGCCACCGGCACTACGAGCAGTACTTC. The encoded protein is CSVEDRAGGHRHYEQYF.

The CDR3 spells CASSLGRGVGGELFF. Here the CDR3 DNA reads TGTGCCAGCAGTTTGGGCAGGGGAGTTGGCGGGGAGCTGTTTTTT. The chain links TRBV12-3 or TRBV12-4 to TRBJ2-2, with D possibly matching TRBD1 (6 bases). The V end lost 3 bases, the J end lost 7 bases, and 15 bases lay between the germline ends. The CDR3 is made up of 15 amino acids.

This clonotype was observed at least ten times. The chain links TRBV18 to TRBJ2-1; 8 positions agree with TRBD2. CDR1 and CDR2 (germline): KGHSH, LQKENI. CDR3 size: 12 residues. V was pared by 7 bases and J by 10 bases, with 6 bases of the junction left unmatched. The CDR3 loop reads CASYSGEREQFF. DNA of the CDR3: TGTGCCAGCTATAGCGGGGAGAGAGAGCAGTTCTTC.

This clonotype was found a few times. This rearrangement joins TRBV6-2 or TRBV6-3 to TRBJ2-2; D gene ambiguous. From germline, CDR1 is MNHEY and CDR2 SVGEGT. This CDR3 region has 17 residues. The V end lost 4 bases, the J end lost 4 bases, and 19 bases lay between the germline ends. The CDR3: CASSSYSTPFGTGELFF. As DNA, the CDR3 is TGTGCCAGCAGTTCCTACAGCACACCTTTTGGCACCGGGGAGCTGTTTTTT.

The table lists this clonotype with many counts. The chain recombines TRBV12-3 or TRBV12-4 with TRBJ2-7; TRBD1 or TRBD2 may be the D gene (5 bases each). There are 11 residues in the CDR3. V was clipped by 3 bases and J by 10 bases, with 10 bases between them. CDR3 in amino acids: CASSLGPSQYF. As DNA, the CDR3 is TGTGCCAGCAGTTTGGGACCGTCCCAGTACTTC.

This clonotype was observed many times. Here the CDR3 DNA reads TGTGCCAGCAGTTACGCAGGGGGACAATATAACGAGCAGTACTTC. Protein sequence: CASSYAGGQYNEQYF. V gene TRBV6-5 combines with J gene TRBJ2-7, with 7 bases matching TRBD1. The CDR3 sequence is 15 residues long. The junction had 9 bases not matched to a gene; V was cut back by 2 bases and J by 5 bases. Germline loops: CDR1 MNHEY, CDR2 SVGAGI.

The rearrangement joins TRBV20-1 to TRBJ2-1; 13 positions match TRBD2. The CDR3 is 16 residues long. CDR1 and CDR2 from the germline V gene are DFQATT and SNEGSKA (reference sequence). V gave up 2 bases and J gave up 7 bases; unmatched junction bases: 8. CDR3 sequence: CSARIGLAGVSNEQFF. The DNA of the CDR3 is TGCAGTGCTAGAATCGGACTAGCGGGAGTCTCGAATGAGCAGTTCTTC.

This clonotype was seen only a few times. The chain has TRBV12-3 or TRBV12-4 and TRBJ2-2; TRBD2 matches 8 bases. The CDR3 runs to 16 residues. Unmatched junction bases numbered 3, after V lost 2 bases and J lost 1 base. The CDR3 DNA reads as TGTGCCAGCAGTTTATTGCTAGCGGGGAACACCGGGGAGCTGTTTTTT. This codes for CASSLLLAGNTGELFF.

The sample holds a few counts of this clonotype. The rearrangement links TRBV30 to TRBJ2-7, with D maybe TRBD2 (6 bases). Trimming left V 1 base short and J 6 bases short, with 10 bases between. This CDR3 is 12 amino acids long. Germline V gene lookup returns CDR1 GTSNPN and CDR2 SVGIG (reference sequence). This CDR3 reads CAWSDPGSEQYF. Written as DNA, the CDR3 is TGTGCCTGGAGTGACCCCGGGAGCGAGCAGTACTTC.

This clonotype turned up a few times. V is TRBV27 and J is TRBJ2-7; 15 positions agree with TRBD2. This CDR3 spans 17 amino acids. After removal of 4 bases from V and 3 bases from J, the junction contained 7 bases not matched to a gene. Germline lookup yields CDR1 MNHEY and CDR2 SMNVEV (reference sequence). The CDR3 nucleotides read TGTGCCAGCAGTTCGACGGGACTAGCGGGAGGTTTCTACGAGCAGTACTTC. Residues: CASSSTGLAGGFYEQYF.

The rearrangement links TRBV2 to TRBJ2-5; 10 bases align to TRBD1. The ends lost 6 bases at V and 4 bases at J; junction bases unmatched: 8. The length of the CDR3 is 15 residues. Germline-derived CDR1 and CDR2 are SNHLY and FYNNEI. In DNA, the CDR3 is TGTGCCAGCAGGAGGGGACAGGGGATGCGAGAGACCCAGTACTTC. This codes for CASRRGQGMRETQYF.

The chain recombines TRBV12-3 or TRBV12-4 with TRBJ1-2; no clear D gene. The CDR3 has 12 residues. Trimming took off 4 bases at V and 5 bases at J, with 8 bases between the two ends. Here the CDR3 reads CASSSPKYGYTF. CDR3 coding DNA: TGTGCCAGCAGTTCCCCGAAATATGGCTACACCTTC.

This chain uses TRBV20-1 with TRBJ2-7; 11 bases match TRBD1. Per the germline V gene, CDR1 is DFQATT and CDR2 is SNEGSKA (reference sequence). CDR3 length: 16 amino acids. Unmatched junction bases numbered 13, after V lost 4 bases and J lost 5 bases. The CDR3: CSATPLDGTGGHEQYF. DNA for the CDR3: TGCAGTGCTACCCCCCTGGACGGGACAGGGGGGCACGAGCAGTACTTC.

This clonotype was counted between two and nine times. This chain uses TRBV29-1 with TRBJ2-3; 9 nucleotides match TRBD2. CDR1 SQVTM and CDR2 ANQGSEA come from the germline V gene. The V gene end was trimmed by 2 bases and the J gene end by 2 bases; junction bases not matched to a gene: 14. CDR3 length: 18 amino acids. The CDR3 sequence: CSVEKTPGLAGYTDTQYF. The CDR3 DNA reads as TGCAGCGTTGAAAAGACCCCAGGCCTAGCGGGGTACACAGATACGCAGTATTTT.

This clonotype has more than one count but fewer than ten. The chain carries TRBV6-2 or TRBV6-3 and TRBJ2-5; either TRBD1 or TRBD2 may fit D (5 bases each). The CDR3 length is 17 residues. Germline V CDR1 and CDR2: MNHEY, SVGEGT. V dropped 4 bases and J dropped 0 bases, with 18 bases sitting between them. The DNA for the CDR3 is TGTGCCAGCAGTTGGGCACGAGGGACGTGGGACCAAGAGACCCAGTACTTC. This encodes CASSWARGTWDQETQYF.

The CDR3 DNA is TGTGCCAGCAGACCTTTTGGGCCTCAGGGAGATACGCAGTATTTT. This gives the protein CASRPFGPQGDTQYF. The chain joins TRBV12-3 or TRBV12-4 to TRBJ2-3, with a weak D call TRBD1 (5 bases). The CDR3 spans 15 residues. Trimming removed 6 bases at V and 5 bases at J, with 18 bases between.

This chain links TRBV4-3 with TRBJ2-7; D ambiguous. The germline CDR1 and CDR2 sequences are LGHNA and YSLEER. The V end lost 1 base, the J end lost 2 bases, and 15 bases lay between the germline ends. The CDR3 is made up of 16 amino acids. CDR3 region: CASSQGRAQGTYEQYF. The DNA for the CDR3 is TGCGCCAGCAGCCAAGGTAGAGCCCAAGGCACCTACGAGCAGTACTTC.

The chain joins TRBV28 to TRBJ2-6, with D perhaps TRBD1 (5 bases). This CDR3 region has 15 residues. The germline gives CDR1 MDHEN, CDR2 SYDVKM. Between the trimmed V and J ends, which lost 4 bases and 2 bases, there was a span of 9 bases. The CDR3 is CASSSRGTGANVLTF. The CDR3 DNA reads TGTGCCAGCAGTTCTAGGGGCACTGGGGCCAACGTCCTGACTTTC.

This chain joins TRBV20-1 and TRBJ2-5, with D perhaps matching TRBD1 or TRBD2 (7 bases each). The V end lost 7 bases, the J end lost 5 bases, and 17 bases lay between the germline ends. The CDR3 sequence is 13 residues long. From germline, CDR1 is DFQATT and CDR2 SNEGSKA (reference sequence). The CDR3 sequence: CSVKTGRGETQYF. The CDR3 bases are TGCAGTGTTAAGACAGGGAGGGGGGAGACCCAGTACTTC.

This clonotype turned up a few times. The chain employs TRBV5-1 and TRBJ2-7, with D tentatively TRBD1 or TRBD2 (5 bases each). Germline V gene data show CDR1 as SGHRS and CDR2 as YFSETQ. The CDR3 has 18 residues. The V end was cut by 0 bases, the J end by 3 bases, with 22 bases between. The CDR3 reads CASSLAWDAKFPYYEQYF. In nucleotides, the CDR3 is TGCGCCAGCAGCTTGGCCTGGGACGCCAAATTCCCCTACTACGAGCAGTACTTC. Supplemented by reference TRBV5-1 and TRBJ2-7, the full variable domain reads KAGVTQTPRYLIKTRGQQVTLSCSPISGHRSVSWYQQTPGQGLQFLFEYFSETQRNKGNFPGRFSGRQFSNSRSEMNVSTLELGDSALYLCASSLAWDAKFPYYEQYFGPGTRLTVT.

In nucleotides, the CDR3 is TGCAGTGCTAGAGATCTGAAAGGGGCAGGCTATGGCTACACCTTC. It specifies CSARDLKGAGYGYTF. This chain links TRBV20-1 with TRBJ1-2, with TRBD1 as a possible D gene (5 bases). This CDR3 spans 15 amino acids. Germline V gives CDR1 DFQATT, CDR2 SNEGSKA (reference sequence). V was trimmed by 0 bases and J by 4 bases, leaving 15 bases between them.